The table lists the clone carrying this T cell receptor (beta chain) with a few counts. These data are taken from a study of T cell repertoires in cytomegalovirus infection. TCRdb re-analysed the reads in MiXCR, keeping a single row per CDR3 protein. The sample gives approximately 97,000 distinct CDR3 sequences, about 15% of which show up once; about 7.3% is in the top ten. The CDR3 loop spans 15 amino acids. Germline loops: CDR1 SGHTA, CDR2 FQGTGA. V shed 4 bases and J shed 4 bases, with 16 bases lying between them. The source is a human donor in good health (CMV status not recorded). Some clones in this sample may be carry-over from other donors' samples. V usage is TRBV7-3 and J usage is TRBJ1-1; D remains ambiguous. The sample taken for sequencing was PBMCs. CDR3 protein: CASSSGSGPGTEAFF. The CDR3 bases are TGTGCCAGCAGCTCGGGGAGTGGGCCGGGCACTGAAGCTTTCTTT.